This is a list of T cell receptor beta chains from one sample in a study of Ad26.COV2.S vaccination and SARS-CoV-2 variants. Clones were sequenced by immunoSEQ multiplex PCR, and TCRdb holds only the in-frame ones, with some missing. The sample has approximately 360,000 clones; about 80% are singletons. This specimen consisted of peripheral blood, obtained in a trial of Ad26.COV2.S vaccine versus placebo. The origin of the receptors is a person aged 18 to 65 who received the Ad26.COV2.S COVID-19 vaccine or a placebo. The CDR3 runs from the conserved cysteine through the conserved F or W. Fields, in order: V gene, CDR3 protein.

TRBV25-1 | CASSAFPTGANVSYEQYF
TRBV24-1 | CATSSSGGASYNEQFF
TRBV5-1 | CASSLQGGNTEAFF
TRBV9 | CASSVDGQRLGETQYF
TRBV13 | CASSYRSTRGGYTF
TRBV19 | CASSGGIAAFTDTQYF
TRBV11-3 | CASSLLPGQGNYGYTF
TRBV5-1 | CASSLYGASTDTQYF
TRBV18 | CASSPLASGTDTQYF
TRBV11-3 | CASSPDWISYEQYF
TRBV7-3 | CASSLYAGHQETQYF
TRBV6-6 | CASSYEGASVEQFF
TRBV3-1/TRBV3-2 | CASSQGGLENEQFF
TRBV7-9 | CASSVAVGSSYNEQFF
TRBV19 | CASSIDLRGARETQYF
TRBV6-2/TRBV6-3 | CASSDIGYTF
TRBV5-1 | CASSLAGTDTQYF
TRBV27 | CASSPPGQTYEQYF
TRBV5-6 | CASSSRETQYF
TRBV15 | CATSRPRVSNTEAFF
TRBV10-3 | CAISEHGNSPLHF
TRBV19 | CASRGNGGAETQYF
TRBV7-2 | CASSFYYEQYF
TRBV5-1 | CASSFLGLVDEQFF
TRBV27 | CASSFRGMNTEAFF
TRBV7-2 | CASTLRGGGTPDTQYF
TRBV14 | CASSQDSGFVTGELFF
TRBV2 | CASRGPGLAGGETQYF
TRBV9 | CASSPRQLNYGYTF
TRBV4-3 | CASSPRLAGGELAKNIQYF
TRBV19 | CASRHRGRDTQYF
TRBV6-1 | CASSEAGGNQPQHF
TRBV27 | CASSYGNSGNTIYF
TRBV5-4 | CASSSRTEGAYNEQFF
TRBV2 | CASSENHRRGDTQYF
TRBV12-3/TRBV12-4 | CASSFDFIGYTF
TRBV4-1 | CASSHGRQGVGNQPQHF
TRBV11-3 | CASSSKGTGDGANVLTF
TRBV6-6 | CASSLTHSRGNSYNSPLHF
TRBV4-1 | CASRITMGGDYEQYF
TRBV2 | CASSGGRGESYNSPLHF
TRBV4-3 | CASSQGRAGFNQPQHF
TRBV3-1/TRBV3-2 | CASSQDGTGFGNTIYF
TRBV19 | CASKTSGRADYEQYF
TRBV13 | CASSLSGGYEQYF
TRBV7-9 | CASSFGAGNQPQHF
TRBV7-3 | CASSSSWKAEAFF
TRBV30 | CAWSVGGRNTIYF
TRBV5-1 | CASSLGTDYGYTF
TRBV19 | CASSMGRGVTGELFF